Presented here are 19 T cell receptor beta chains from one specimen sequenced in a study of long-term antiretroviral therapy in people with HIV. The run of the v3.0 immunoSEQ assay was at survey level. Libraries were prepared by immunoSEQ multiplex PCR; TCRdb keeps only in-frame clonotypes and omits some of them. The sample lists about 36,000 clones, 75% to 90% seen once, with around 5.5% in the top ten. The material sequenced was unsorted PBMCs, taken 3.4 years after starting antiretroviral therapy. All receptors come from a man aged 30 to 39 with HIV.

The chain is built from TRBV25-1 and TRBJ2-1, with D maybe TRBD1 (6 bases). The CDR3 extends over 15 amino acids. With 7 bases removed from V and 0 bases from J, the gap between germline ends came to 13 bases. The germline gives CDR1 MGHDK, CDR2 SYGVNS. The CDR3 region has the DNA TGTGCCAGCAAGGGGGATTCGAGCTCCTACAATGAGCAGTTCTTC. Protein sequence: CASKGDSSSYNEQFF. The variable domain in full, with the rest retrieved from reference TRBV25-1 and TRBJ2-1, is EADIYQTPRYLVIGTGKKITLECSQTMGHDKMYWYQQDPGMELHLIHYSYGVNSTEKGDLSSESTVSRIRTEHFPLTLESARPSHTSQYLCASKGDSSSYNEQFFGPGTRLTVL.

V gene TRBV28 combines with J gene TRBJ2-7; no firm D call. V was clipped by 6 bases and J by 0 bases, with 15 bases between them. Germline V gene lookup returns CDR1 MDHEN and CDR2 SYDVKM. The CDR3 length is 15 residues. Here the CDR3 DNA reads TGTGCCAGCAGCCGCTCTCCTCTAGGCTCCTACGAGCAGTACTTC. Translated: CASSRSPLGSYEQYF.

The CDR3 loop is CASSIGTAQETQYF. The CDR3 coding sequence is TGTGCCAGTAGTATAGGGACAGCTCAAGAGACCCAGTACTTC. The rearrangement joins TRBV19 to TRBJ2-5, with D maybe TRBD1 (6 bases). Trimming left V 1 base short and J 2 bases short, with 8 bases between. The CDR3 is 14 residues long. Per germline, CDR1 LNHDA and CDR2 SQIVND (reference sequence).

CDR3 nucleotides: TGCGCCAGCAGTGAGATCGACTCTGGGGCCAACGTCCTGACTTTC. This gives the protein CASSEIDSGANVLTF. The V gene is TRBV10-2, the J gene TRBJ2-6, with D uncertain. Germline-derived CDR1 and CDR2 are WSHSY and SAAADI. V lost 2 bases and J lost 0, with 5 bases in between. This CDR3 contains 15 residues.

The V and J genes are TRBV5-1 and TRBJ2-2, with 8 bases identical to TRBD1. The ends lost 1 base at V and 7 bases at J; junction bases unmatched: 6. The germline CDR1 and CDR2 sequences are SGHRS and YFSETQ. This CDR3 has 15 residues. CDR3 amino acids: CASSLQGAHGGELFF. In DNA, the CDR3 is TGCGCCAGCAGCTTGCAGGGGGCGCACGGCGGGGAGCTGTTTTTT.

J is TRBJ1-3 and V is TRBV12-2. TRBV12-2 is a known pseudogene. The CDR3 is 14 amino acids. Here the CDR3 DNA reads TGTGCAAGTCGCTTGGGAGCTTCTGGAAACACCATATATTTT. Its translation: CASRLGASGNTIYF.

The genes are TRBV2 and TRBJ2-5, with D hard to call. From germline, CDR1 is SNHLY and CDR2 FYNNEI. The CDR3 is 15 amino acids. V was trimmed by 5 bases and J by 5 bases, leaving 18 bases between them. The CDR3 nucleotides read TGTGCCAGCAGTCCAACCTGGACCCTTCGGGAGACCCAGTACTTC. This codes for CASSPTWTLRETQYF.

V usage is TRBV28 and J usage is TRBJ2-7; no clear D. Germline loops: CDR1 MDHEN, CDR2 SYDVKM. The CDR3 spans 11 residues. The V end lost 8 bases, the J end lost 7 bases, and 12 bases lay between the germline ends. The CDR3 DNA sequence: TGTGCCAGCGCTCTTCAAAGGGAGCAGTACTTC. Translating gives CASALQREQYF.

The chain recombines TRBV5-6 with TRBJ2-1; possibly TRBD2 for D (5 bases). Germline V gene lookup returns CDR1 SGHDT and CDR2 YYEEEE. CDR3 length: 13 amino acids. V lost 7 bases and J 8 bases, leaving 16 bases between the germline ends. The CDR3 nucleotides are TGTGCCAGCCGGGGTAACCGTCCCCATGAGCAGTTCTTC. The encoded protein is CASRGNRPHEQFF.

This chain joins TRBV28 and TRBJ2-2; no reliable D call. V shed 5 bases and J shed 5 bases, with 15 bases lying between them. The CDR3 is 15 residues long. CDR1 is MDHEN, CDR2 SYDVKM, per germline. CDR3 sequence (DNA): TGTGCCAGCAGTCTGGATCAAGGACGAACCGGGGAGCTGTTTTTT. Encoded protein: CASSLDQGRTGELFF.

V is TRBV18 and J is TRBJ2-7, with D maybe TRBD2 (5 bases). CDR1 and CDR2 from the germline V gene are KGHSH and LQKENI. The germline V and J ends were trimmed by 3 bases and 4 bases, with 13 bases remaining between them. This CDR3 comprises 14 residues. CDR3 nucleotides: TGTGCCAGCTCACCGTCCCAGGAGGAATACGAGCAGTACTTC. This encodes CASSPSQEEYEQYF.

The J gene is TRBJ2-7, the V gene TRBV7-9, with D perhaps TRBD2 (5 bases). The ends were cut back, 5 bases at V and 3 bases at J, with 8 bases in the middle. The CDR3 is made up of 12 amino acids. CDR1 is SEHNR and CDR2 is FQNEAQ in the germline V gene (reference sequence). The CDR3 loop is CASSPRGYEQYF. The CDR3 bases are TGTGCCAGCAGCCCTCGGGGCTACGAGCAGTACTTC.

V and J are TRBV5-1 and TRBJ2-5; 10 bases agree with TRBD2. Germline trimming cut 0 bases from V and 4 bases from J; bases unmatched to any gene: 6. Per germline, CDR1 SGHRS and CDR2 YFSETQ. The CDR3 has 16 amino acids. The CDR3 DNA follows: TGCGCCAGCAGCTTGGCCAACCTAGCGGGAGTAGAGACCCAGTACTTC. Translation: CASSLANLAGVETQYF. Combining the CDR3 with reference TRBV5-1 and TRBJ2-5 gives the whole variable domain KAGVTQTPRYLIKTRGQQVTLSCSPISGHRSVSWYQQTPGQGLQFLFEYFSETQRNKGNFPGRFSGRQFSNSRSEMNVSTLELGDSALYLCASSLANLAGVETQYFGPGTRLLVL.

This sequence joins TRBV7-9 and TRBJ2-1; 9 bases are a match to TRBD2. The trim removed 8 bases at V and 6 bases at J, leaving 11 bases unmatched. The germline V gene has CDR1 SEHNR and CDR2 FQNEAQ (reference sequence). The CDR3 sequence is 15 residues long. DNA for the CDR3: TGTGCCAGCGGGGATAGCGGGAGCGCTCTCAATGAGCAGTTCTTC. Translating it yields CASGDSGSALNEQFF.

The CDR3 loop is CASFWTGVEQYF. In DNA, the CDR3 is TGTGCCAGCTTTTGGACAGGGGTCGAGCAGTACTTC. The V gene is TRBV2, the J gene TRBJ2-7, with 9 nucleotides matching TRBD1. Germline-derived CDR1 and CDR2 are SNHLY and FYNNEI. The CDR3 has 12 residues. The ends lost 8 bases at V and 6 bases at J; junction bases unmatched: 5.

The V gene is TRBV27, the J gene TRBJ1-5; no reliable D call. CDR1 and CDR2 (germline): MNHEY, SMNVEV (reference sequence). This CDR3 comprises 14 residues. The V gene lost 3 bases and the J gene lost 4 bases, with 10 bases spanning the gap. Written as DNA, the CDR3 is TGTGCCAGCAGTTTTTTAGGGTATAATCAGCCCCAGCATTTT. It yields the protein CASSFLGYNQPQHF.

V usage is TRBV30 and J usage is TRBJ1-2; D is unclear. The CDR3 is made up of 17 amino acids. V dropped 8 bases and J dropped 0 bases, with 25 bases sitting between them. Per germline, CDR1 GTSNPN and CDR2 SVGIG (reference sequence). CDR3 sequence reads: CAPLRIPGHGANYGYTF. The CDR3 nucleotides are TGTGCCCCCTTGCGGATACCTGGTCATGGAGCTAACTATGGCTACACCTTC.

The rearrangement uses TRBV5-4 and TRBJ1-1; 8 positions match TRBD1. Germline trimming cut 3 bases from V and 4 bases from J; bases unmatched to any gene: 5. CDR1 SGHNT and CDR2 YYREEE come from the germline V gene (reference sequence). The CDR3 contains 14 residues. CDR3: CASSSRQGLTEAFF. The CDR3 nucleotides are TGTGCCAGCAGCTCACGACAGGGGCTCACTGAAGCTTTCTTT.

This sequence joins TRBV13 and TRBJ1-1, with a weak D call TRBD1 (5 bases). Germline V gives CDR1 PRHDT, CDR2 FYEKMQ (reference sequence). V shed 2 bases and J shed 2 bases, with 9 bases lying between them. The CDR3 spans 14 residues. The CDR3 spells CASSLRGKNTEAFF. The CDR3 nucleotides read TGTGCCAGCAGCTTAAGGGGCAAAAACACTGAAGCTTTCTTT.